This is a list of T cell receptor beta chains from one sample in a study of identical twins. TCRdb recomputed calls from the 5' RACE reads with MiXCR, one row per CDR3 protein. The sample carries about 660,000 distinct CDR3 sequences, over 8.5% recorded once. These data were also filed under a second study, of yellow fever vaccine responses in identical twins.

Specimen: PBMCs. The receptors were sampled from a young woman in good health. CDR3s include the opening cysteine and the closing phenylalanine or tryptophan. The D gene is left open where the match is weak. Some rows have no size entry. The others give once, few or many, or a class for an expanded clone.

clone size	V gene	J gene	D gene	CDR3 DNA	CDR3 protein
many	TRBV7-2	TRBJ1-1	-	TGTGCCAGCAGCAGCCTAGGGAAATCAACAGTGAACACTGAAGCTTTCTTT	CASSSLGKSTVNTEAFF
few	TRBV4-1	TRBJ2-7	TRBD1	TGCGCCAGCAGCCAATACTTCGGACAGGGGGTAAACGAGCAGTACTTC	CASSQYFGQGVNEQYF
-	TRBV7-9	TRBJ2-3	-	TGTGCCAGCAGCTTCACCCGGGCAATTTGGGATACGCAGTATTTT	CASSFTRAIWDTQYF
many	TRBV14	TRBJ2-7	-	TGTGCCAGCAGCCTTGCGGGGACAACATTTCGGCAGTACTTC	CASSLAGTTFRQYF
few	TRBV21-1	TRBJ2-6	-	TGTGCCAGCAGCCCAAACCAGGGACAGGATTCTGGGGCCAACGTCCTGACTTTC	CASSPNQGQDSGANVLTF
few	TRBV14	TRBJ2-6	TRBD1	TGTGCCAGCTGTCCCGGGACAGGGGTTGGGGCCAACGTCCTGACTTTC	CASCPGTGVGANVLTF
few	TRBV24-1	TRBJ2-5	-	TGTGCCACCAGCCTAAGCGGCCAAGAGACCCAGTACTTC	CATSLSGQETQYF
-	TRBV27	TRBJ2-3	-	TGTGCCAGCTGCCTCGAGGAGATGGATTGCACAGATACGCAGTATTTT	CASCLEEMDCTDTQYF
-	TRBV11-2	TRBJ2-7	TRBD2	TGTGCCAGCAGCTTAGAATTCGGCGGGGGGGCCGTGGTCTACGAGCAGTACTTC	CASSLEFGGGAVVYEQYF
few	TRBV15	TRBJ2-7	-	TGTGCCACCAGCACGGCTAGCGAAACCTACGAGCAGTACTTC	CATSTASETYEQYF
-	TRBV7-9	TRBJ2-1	TRBD2	TGTGCCAGCAGCTTACCTAGCGGGAGGGTGGACAATGAGCAGTTCTTC	CASSLPSGRVDNEQFF
-	TRBV5-1	TRBJ2-2	TRBD1	TGCGCCAGCAAAGGCAGGGGGCTCGCCGGGGAGCTGTTTTTT	CASKGRGLAGELFF
-	TRBV28	TRBJ2-2	-	TGTGCCAGCAGTTTTTCCCGCTGGGAACCTATCAACATCGGGGAGCTGTTTTTT	CASSFSRWEPINIGELFF
-	TRBV27	TRBJ2-7	-	TGTGCCAGCAGTTTAGGAACCCCCACCTCCTACGAGCAGTACTTC	CASSLGTPTSYEQYF
many	TRBV10-1	TRBJ1-4	-	TGCGCCAGCAGTGACGGGGGATTCGGTGAAAAACTGTTTTTT	CASSDGGFGEKLFF
few	TRBV7-9	TRBJ2-1	-	TGTGCCAGCAGCTTATCCGGGAGTATGAATGAGCAGTTCTTC	CASSLSGSMNEQFF
-	TRBV3-1	TRBJ2-7	-	TGTGCCAGCAGCGTAAGCGTACCAGGGACCTACGAGCAGTACTTC	CASSVSVPGTYEQYF
-	TRBV7-8	TRBJ2-4	TRBD1	TGTGCCAGCAGCTTAGCGGCGGGACAGGGCCTCTTAGCCAAAAACATTCAGTACTTC	CASSLAAGQGLLAKNIQYF
once	TRBV6-5	TRBJ2-7	-	TGTGCCAGCAGTTACGTCACGGGGGTGGGAGAGCAGTACTTC	CASSYVTGVGEQYF
many	TRBV7-9	TRBJ2-2	-	TGTGCCAGCAGCTCAAACGGACAGAGGAACACCGGGGAGCTGTTTTTT	CASSSNGQRNTGELFF
-	TRBV4-1	TRBJ1-3	-	TGCGCCAGCAGCCAAGATCAGAGCTCTGGAAACACCATATATTTT	CASSQDQSSGNTIYF
many	TRBV24-1	TRBJ2-3	TRBD1	TGTGCCACCAGCCCCCGGGACAGGGACACAGATACGCAGTATTTT	CATSPRDRDTDTQYF
few	TRBV20-1	TRBJ2-3	-	TGCAGCCCGCCTAGGGGGGCTACGCAGTATTTT	CSPPRGATQYF
-	TRBV6-1	TRBJ2-7	-	TGTGCCAGCCGCACGGTGGGGGCCTACGAGCAGTACTTC	CASRTVGAYEQYF
few	TRBV20-1	TRBJ2-1	TRBD2	TGCAGTGCTAGATCTAGCGGGGGCCCCTCCTACAATGAGCAGTTCTTC	CSARSSGGPSYNEQFF
few	TRBV5-1	TRBJ1-2	TRBD1	TGCGCCAGCAGCCGCACAGGGGGCGTCTATGGCTACACCTTC	CASSRTGGVYGYTF
-	TRBV11-2	TRBJ1-2	TRBD1	TGTGCCAGCAGCTTAGATGGGACAGGGGGTGGTGGCTACACCTTC	CASSLDGTGGGGYTF
-	TRBV9	TRBJ2-7	TRBD2	TGTGCCAGCAGCCCAAGGACTAGCGGGGGGGCCTACGAGCAGTACTTC	CASSPRTSGGAYEQYF
few	TRBV21-1	TRBJ2-7	-	TGTGCCAGCGGCGCGGGAGTACCGACCCACGAGCAGTACTTC	CASGAGVPTHEQYF
many	TRBV7-9	TRBJ1-4	TRBD1	TGTGCCAGCAGCTCCATAGTGGGGACAGCTGATGAAAAACTGTTTTTT	CASSSIVGTADEKLFF
-	TRBV6-5	TRBJ2-1	TRBD2	TGTGCCAGCAGTTATTTCTGGGGCGGGAGCTCCTACAATGAGCAGTTCTTC	CASSYFWGGSSYNEQFF
few	TRBV20-1	TRBJ2-7	-	TGCAGTGCTAGAGTGGGCGGAGGGAGCTCCTACGAGCAGTACTTC	CSARVGGGSSYEQYF
-	TRBV27	TRBJ2-4	TRBD2	TGTGCCAGCAGTCCTCGGACTAGCGGGGGAGTAGCCAAAAACATTCAGTACTTC	CASSPRTSGGVAKNIQYF
few	TRBV3-1	TRBJ2-3	TRBD1	TGTGCCAGCAGCCAACCCCGGAGGGGGACAGGTCAAGATACGCAGTATTTT	CASSQPRRGTGQDTQYF
few	TRBV7-9	TRBJ2-3	-	TGTGCCAGCAGCCCGACCCGGCACCCAGATACGCAGTATTTT	CASSPTRHPDTQYF
-	TRBV5-5	TRBJ1-2	-	TGTGCCAGCAGCCCATTCAATTCGTACTATGGCTACACCTTC	CASSPFNSYYGYTF
-	TRBV11-2	TRBJ2-1	TRBD2	TGTGCCAGCAGCTTAACCCTCCTAGCGGCTCCCTCCTACAATGAGCAGTTCTTC	CASSLTLLAAPSYNEQFF
-	TRBV2	TRBJ2-1	-	TGTGCCAGCATCCGCGACCCTCTGAATGAGCAGTTCTTC	CASIRDPLNEQFF
few	TRBV3-1	TRBJ1-6	-	TGTGCCAGCAGCCCCACAGAGAATAATTCACCCCTCCACTTT	CASSPTENNSPLHF
many	TRBV7-2	TRBJ2-2	-	TGTGCCAGCAGCCCTAAAGTCACCGGGGAGCTGTTTTTT	CASSPKVTGELFF
-	TRBV25-1	TRBJ2-5	-	TGTGCCAGCAGTGAATTCAGGAGCCAAGAGACCCAGTACTTC	CASSEFRSQETQYF
-	TRBV6-5	TRBJ2-1	TRBD2	TGTGCCAGCAGTTTCAAGCGGGGGGGCGTTGAGCAGTTCTTC	CASSFKRGGVEQFF
few	TRBV7-9	TRBJ2-3	TRBD2	TGTGCCAGCAGCTTAGTATCTAGCGGCAGCACAGATACGCAGTATTTT	CASSLVSSGSTDTQYF
many	TRBV29-1	TRBJ2-5	TRBD1	TGCAGCGTGGTGACAGGGAGCAAAAAAGAGACCCAGTACTTC	CSVVTGSKKETQYF
-	TRBV15	TRBJ2-2	TRBD1	TGTGCCACCAGCGTTGCGGGACAGGGTGCCACCGGGGAGCTGTTTTTT	CATSVAGQGATGELFF
few	TRBV20-1	TRBJ2-7	TRBD2	TGCAGTGCCCTAACCGGGACTAGCGGGACAGACGAGCAGTACTTC	CSALTGTSGTDEQYF
-	TRBV29-1	TRBJ2-1	-	TGCAGCGTTGAAGGTTTTGGAGGGAGCTCCTACAATGAGCAGTTCTTC	CSVEGFGGSSYNEQFF
few	TRBV9	TRBJ1-2	-	TGTGCCAGCAGCGTAGGGGTTCGGGGCTACACCTTC	CASSVGVRGYTF
-	TRBV28	TRBJ2-3	TRBD2	TGTGCCAGCAGTTTTGTGGGACTAGCGGAATCTAGCACAGATACGCAGTATTTT	CASSFVGLAESSTDTQYF
many	TRBV29-1	TRBJ2-5	TRBD1	TGCAGCGTGCCGGGACAGAGAGTTGGAGAGACCCAGTACTTC	CSVPGQRVGETQYF
-	TRBV6-4	TRBJ2-3	TRBD2	TGTGCCAGCGTCGTAGCGGGAGACCCAGATACGCAGTATTTT	CASVVAGDPDTQYF
few	TRBV11-2	TRBJ2-3	TRBD1	TGTGCCAGCAGCTACCCGGGACAGGGTCCATTCTGGGACACAGATACGCAGTATTTT	CASSYPGQGPFWDTDTQYF
many	TRBV4-2	TRBJ2-5	-	TGTGCCAGCAGCCAAGTTACAGGGCAAGAGACCCAGTACTTC	CASSQVTGQETQYF
few	TRBV11-1	TRBJ2-7	TRBD2	TGTGCCAGCAGCCCGCCGCTAGCGGGAGAATCTATGGGCTACGAGCAGTACTTC	CASSPPLAGESMGYEQYF
-	TRBV10-1	TRBJ2-1	-	TGCGCCAGCCATTCAGGGGGGGACTACAATGAGCAGTTCTTC	CASHSGGDYNEQFF
many	TRBV29-1	TRBJ1-2	-	TGCAGCGTTGAAAGGGGGGTCGGGGGGCGAGACTATGGCTACACCTTC	CSVERGVGGRDYGYTF
many	TRBV7-7	TRBJ2-3	-	TGTGCTAGCAGCTTAGGGGCAGCCCTAGGGACAGATACGCAGTATTTT	CASSLGAALGTDTQYF
few	TRBV29-1	TRBJ2-5	TRBD2	TGCAGCGTTGAACCGGGCGGGAGGTACCAAGAGACCCAGTACTTC	CSVEPGGRYQETQYF
few	TRBV27	TRBJ2-3	TRBD1	TGTGCCAGCAGTTCCTGGACAGGGGGTGGGACAGATACGCAGTATTTT	CASSSWTGGGTDTQYF
few	TRBV6-1	TRBJ2-7	TRBD1	TGTGCCAGCAGGGGGGACAGGGCGCTTTTAGAGCAGTACTTC	CASRGDRALLEQYF